These 9 T cell receptor beta chains were sequenced from one sample in a study of long-term antiretroviral therapy in people with HIV. With survey level as its setting, the immunoSEQ assay was v3.0. Profiling relied on immunoSEQ multiplex PCR, and the TCRdb table lists in-frame clones only, not all of them. Here the sample spans 20,000 to 30,000 clones, about 80% being singletons. The sequencing here drew on unsorted PBMCs, taken 0.7 years before starting antiretroviral therapy. The receptors stem from a man in his thirties or forties with HIV.

The chain links TRBV9 to TRBJ2-5, with TRBD1 matching over 9 bases. Germline V CDR1 and CDR2: SGDLS, YYNGEE. V shed 1 base, J shed 3 bases, and the junction held 1 base outside the gene matches. This CDR3 is 14 amino acids long. This CDR3 is CASSVRDREETQYF. CDR3 sequence (DNA): TGTGCCAGCAGCGTAAGGGACAGGGAAGAGACCCAGTACTTC.

This chain joins TRBV5-1 and TRBJ2-7; D uncertain. With 0 bases removed from V and 4 bases from J, the gap between germline ends came to 5 bases. This CDR3 is built from 12 residues. CDR1 is SGHRS and CDR2 is YFSETQ in the germline V gene. This CDR3 is CASSLGRYEQYF. DNA of the CDR3: TGCGCCAGCAGCTTGGGTCGGTACGAGCAGTACTTC. Full variable domain (outside the CDR3, taken from reference TRBV5-1 and TRBJ2-7): KAGVTQTPRYLIKTRGQQVTLSCSPISGHRSVSWYQQTPGQGLQFLFEYFSETQRNKGNFPGRFSGRQFSNSRSEMNVSTLELGDSALYLCASSLGRYEQYFGPGTRLTVT.

This clone has a single count. The gene calls are TRBV7-2 and TRBJ2-7, with D perhaps TRBD1 (6 bases). The CDR3 has 14 amino acids. Germline lookup yields CDR1 SGHTA and CDR2 FQGNSA. V lost 1 base to trimming and J lost 7 bases, with 14 bases between them. The CDR3 region has the DNA TGTGCCAGCAGCTTAGATCGGACAGATCGGGAGCAGTACTTC. This gives the protein CASSLDRTDREQYF.

In DNA form, the CDR3 reads TGTGCCAGCAGCCCTCTAGCGGCCCTGGGCAATGAGCAGTTCTTC. Translated, it gives CASSPLAALGNEQFF. The chain uses TRBV6-5 and TRBJ2-1; 7 bases align to TRBD2. The CDR3 is 15 amino acids. V shed 6 bases and J 6 bases; nucleotides not matched to a gene: 11. Germline loops: CDR1 MNHEY, CDR2 SVGAGI.

The chain links TRBV7-2 to TRBJ1-1; TRBD1 is a possible D gene (5 bases). This CDR3 is built from 12 residues. Germline lookup yields CDR1 SGHTA and CDR2 FQGNSA. Trimming removed 5 bases at V and 11 bases at J, with 15 bases between. The CDR3 sequence: CASSADRFTAFF. DNA of the CDR3: TGTGCCAGCAGCGCCGACAGATTTACGGCTTTCTTT. The variable domain in full, with the rest retrieved from reference TRBV7-2 and TRBJ1-1, is GAGVSQSPSNKVTEKGKDVELRCDPISGHTALYWYRQSLGQGLEFLIYFQGNSAPDKSGLPSDRFSAERTGGSVSTLTIQRTQQEDSAVYLCASSADRFTAFFGQGTRLTVV.

The CDR3 loop is CASSLAGQKNGDTQYF. Here the CDR3 DNA reads TGTGCCAGCAGCTTAGCGGGCCAAAAGAATGGGGATACGCAGTATTTT. The V call is TRBV7-3, the J call TRBJ2-3, with D perhaps matching TRBD2 (5 bases). This CDR3 comprises 16 residues. Germline V gene data show CDR1 as SGHTA and CDR2 as FQGTGA. V lost 2 bases, J lost 6 bases, and 18 bases lay in between. Drawing the rest from reference TRBV7-3 and TRBJ2-3, the complete variable domain is GAGVSQTPSNKVTEKGKYVELRCDPISGHTALYWYRQSLGQGPEFLIYFQGTGAADDSGLPNDRFFAVRPEGSVSTLKIQRTERGDSAVYLCASSLAGQKNGDTQYFGPGTRLTVL.

V gene TRBV10-3 combines with J gene TRBJ2-1; no clear D. CDR1 ENHRY and CDR2 SYGVKD come from the germline V gene. Trimming took off 6 bases at V and 0 bases at J, with 12 bases between the two ends. The CDR3 consists of 15 residues. The DNA for the CDR3 is TGTGCCATCAGGCGTGACTCCTCCTCCTACAATGAGCAGTTCTTC. Its protein product is CAIRRDSSSYNEQFF.

V usage is TRBV15 and J usage is TRBJ1-5; weak D call: TRBD1 (6 bases). V lost 9 bases and J lost 3, with 15 bases in between. The CDR3 runs 14 residues. The germline V gene encodes CDR1 LNHNV and CDR2 YYDKDF (reference sequence). The CDR3 spells CATRTGIPNQPQHF. In DNA form, the CDR3 reads TGTGCCACGAGAACAGGGATCCCCAATCAGCCCCAGCATTTT.

The rearrangement uses TRBV11-2 and TRBJ2-3; 9 bases line up with TRBD1. The V gene's germline CDR1 is SGHAT and CDR2 FQNNGV. V dropped 5 bases and J dropped 8; count of bases not matched to a gene: 11. CDR3 length: 15 residues. CDR3 loop: CASSTLTGGKGTQYF. Here the CDR3 DNA reads TGTGCCAGCAGCACCCTGACAGGGGGGAAGGGTACGCAGTATTTT.